This TCR beta chain was captured in a study of blood T cell repertoires in COVID-19. Method: immunoSEQ multiplex PCR; TCRdb's copy keeps in-frame clones and lacks some. The profile shows some 39,000 clones, more than 75% of them singletons. This CDR3 comprises 17 residues. Germline loops: CDR1 LNHDA, CDR2 SQIVND (reference sequence). Trimming shortened V by 0 bases and J by 1 base, and 13 bases separated the two germline ends. This clonotype was obtained from an elderly man with acute or convalescent COVID-19. J is TRBJ1-5 and V is TRBV19; D is possibly TRBD1 (5 bases). The sample consisted of peripheral blood. Written as DNA, the CDR3 is TGTGCCAGTAGTATAGATCTAGAGACAGTGAGCAATCAGCCCCAGCATTTT. This encodes CASSIDLETVSNQPQHF.